The clone carrying this T cell receptor (beta chain) was seen many times. The study based diagnoses on clinical symptoms, serum thyroxine and TRAb, thyroid ultrasound and orbital computed tomography. The data originate from a study of T cells in Graves' hyperthyroidism and ophthalmopathy. Study-wide background: Staff took peripheral blood when the initial diagnosis was made, before any treatment began.

V trimming: 4 bases; J trimming: 8 bases; junction bases outside the gene matches: 8. Germline CDR1 SGDLS, CDR2 YYNGEE. CDR3 length: 13 residues. There were TCR beta CDR3 regions amplified from RNA transcripts. A first-round RT-PCR of the TCR CDR3 used the HTBI primer set. One entry per CDR3 protein, called by TCRdb with MiXCR from the multiplex PCR reads. The table has hundreds of thousands of distinct CDR3 sequences, around 39% seen once. The origin of this receptor is a man between 18 and 29 years old with Graves' hyperthyroidism. Sequenced sample: blood. The chain has TRBV9 and TRBJ1-1; 7 bases fit TRBD1. CDR3 coding DNA: TGTGCCAGCAGCACGGGCGACAGGGAGGAAGCTTTCTTT. It encodes CASSTGDREEAFF.